This entry is about one T cell receptor beta chain. Germline V gene data show CDR1 as SNHLY and CDR2 as FYNNEI. V lost 11 bases and J lost 3, with 15 bases in between. The length of the CDR3 is 13 residues. The data were obtained in a study of cytomegalovirus exposure and HLA in healthy donors. The PCR contained 60 Vbeta and 13 Jbeta primers. Measured with immunoSEQ multiplex PCR; TCRdb has only the in-frame clones, and not every one. This sample contains 150,000 to 200,000 clones. The V gene is TRBV2, the J gene TRBJ2-3; perhaps TRBD2 as D (6 bases). Sample: PBMCs. This sequence was found in a woman in her late teens or twenties in good health and CMV-seropositive. The CDR3 protein is CAGLRGTTDTQYF. CDR3 sequence (DNA): TGTGCCGGCCTACGCGGGACGACAGATACGCAGTATTTT.